This TCR beta chain was sequenced during a study of identical twins. A single record per CDR3 protein comes from TCRdb applying MiXCR to the 5' RACE reads. The sample consists of 200,000 to 300,000 distinct CDR3 sequences, over 9.5% of them appearing once. Germline CDR1 MDHEN, CDR2 SYDVKM. The CDR3 runs to 14 residues. With 6 bases removed from V and 9 bases from J, the gap between germline ends came to 18 bases. This clonotype has a handful of counts. These data were also reused for a study on yellow fever vaccine responses in identical twins.

Sequencing input: memory (CD45RO+) T cells sorted from blood. The rearrangement links TRBV28 to TRBJ2-1; weak D call: TRBD2 (6 bases). The receptor comes from a young woman in good health. CDR3 sequence: CASSRPGGVFEQFF. The CDR3, as DNA: TGTGCCAGCAGCCGCCCTGGAGGGGTGTTTGAGCAGTTCTTC.